The TCR beta chain described here comes from a study of glioma-infiltrating T cells after dendritic cell vaccination. Patients had residual fresh-frozen tumor tissue and more than two years of survival data. PBMC sampling occurred before vaccination, two weeks after the third dose, and at progression. Input was 1.5 to 2.5 ug genomic DNA, or all available if less. Amplification used 60 V beta primers and 13 J beta primers. Using immunoSEQ multiplex PCR, the repertoire was profiled, and TCRdb retains in-frame clones only, with some absent. This table has around 100,000 clones, roughly 79% appearing once. J lost 6 bases, V lost 0 bases, and 6 bases had no gene match. Germline V gene sequence: CDR1 SGHRS, CDR2 YFSETQ. This CDR3 contains 16 residues.

The starting material was blood, obtained before dendritic cell vaccination. The clonotype originates from a human donor with glioblastoma. The J gene is TRBJ2-2, the V gene TRBV5-1; 9 bases agree with TRBD2. CDR3 region: CASSLAGTSPAGELFF. The CDR3, as DNA: TGCGCCAGCAGCTTGGCCGGGACTAGCCCGGCCGGGGAGCTGTTTTTT.